The clone carrying this TCR beta chain has ten or more counts. Its target is not known. The sample is drawn from a study of T cells in Graves' hyperthyroidism and ophthalmopathy. Study-level information: Peripheral blood was secured at the point of initial diagnosis, before any treatment. Whole-study findings and limits: Most thyroid clonotypes expanded above 0.001 were also detected in blood.

A patient was excluded if there was uncontrolled infection, other autoimmune disease, pregnancy or lactation. The CDR3 regions of TCR beta were amplified from RNA transcripts. A set of HTBI primers served as the primers for a first-round RT-PCR of the TCR CDR3. TCRdb redid the calling of the multiplex PCR reads with MiXCR, one entry per CDR3 protein. The sample lists hundreds of thousands of distinct CDR3 sequences; roughly 14% were seen once. V was clipped by 7 bases and J by 4 bases; unmatched bases: 7. The CDR3 totals 14 residues. CDR1 MDHEN and CDR2 SYDVKM come from the germline V gene. This TCR was sampled from a woman in her twenties or thirties with Graves' hyperthyroidism. The chain couples TRBV28 to TRBJ2-1; 7 nucleotides line up with TRBD2. Sequencing was done on a sample of blood. The CDR3 nucleotides are TGTGCCAGCAAAAGAGCGGGACTTTACAATGAGCAGTTCTTC. As protein: CASKRAGLYNEQFF.